The TCR beta chain described here comes from a study of T cell responses to AZD1222 COVID-19 vaccine. Libraries were prepared by immunoSEQ multiplex PCR; TCRdb keeps only in-frame clonotypes and omits some of them. The repertoire includes over 150,000 clones, 90% of them detected once, and about 1.6% sits in the top ten. Germline CDR1 reads LNHDA; CDR2 reads SQIVND (reference sequence). The CDR3 sequence is 13 residues long. Between the trimmed V and J ends, which lost 2 bases and 7 bases, there was a span of 10 bases. The chain links TRBV19 to TRBJ2-3; D is undetermined. This TCR was recovered from an adult in good health. Sequencing used peripheral blood, obtained on day 0 of AZD1222 vaccination. The CDR3 loop is CASSILGSHTQYF. For the CDR3, the DNA is TGTGCCAGTAGTATACTAGGGTCCCATACGCAGTATTTT.